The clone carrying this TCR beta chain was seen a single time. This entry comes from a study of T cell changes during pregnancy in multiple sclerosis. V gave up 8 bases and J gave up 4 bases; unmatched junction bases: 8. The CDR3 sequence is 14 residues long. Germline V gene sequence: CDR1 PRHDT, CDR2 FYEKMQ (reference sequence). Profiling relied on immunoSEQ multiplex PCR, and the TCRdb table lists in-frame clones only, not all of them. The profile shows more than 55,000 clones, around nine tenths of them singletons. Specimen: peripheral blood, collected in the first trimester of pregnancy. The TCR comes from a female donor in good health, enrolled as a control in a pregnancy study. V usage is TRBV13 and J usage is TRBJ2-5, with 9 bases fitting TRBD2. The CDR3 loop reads CASLEAGGGETQYF. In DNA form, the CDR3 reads TGTGCCAGCCTGGAGGCGGGGGGGGGAGAGACCCAGTACTTC.